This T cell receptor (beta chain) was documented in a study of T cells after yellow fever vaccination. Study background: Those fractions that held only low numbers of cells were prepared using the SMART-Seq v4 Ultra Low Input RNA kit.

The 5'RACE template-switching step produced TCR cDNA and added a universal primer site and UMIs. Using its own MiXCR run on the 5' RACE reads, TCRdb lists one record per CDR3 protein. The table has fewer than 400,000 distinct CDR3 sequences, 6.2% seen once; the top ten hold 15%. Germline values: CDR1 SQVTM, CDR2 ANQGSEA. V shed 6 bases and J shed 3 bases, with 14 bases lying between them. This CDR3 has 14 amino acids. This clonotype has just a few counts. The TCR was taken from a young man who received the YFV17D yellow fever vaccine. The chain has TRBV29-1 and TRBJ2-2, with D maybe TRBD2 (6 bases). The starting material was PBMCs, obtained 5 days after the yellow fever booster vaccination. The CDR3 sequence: CSVARDSHTGELFF. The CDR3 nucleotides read TGCAGCGTGGCGAGGGACTCCCACACCGGGGAGCTGTTTTTT.